The 6 T cell receptor beta chains below come from one sample, sequenced in a study of blood T cell repertoires in COVID-19. TCRdb's copy holds only in-frame clones and misses some; the assay was immunoSEQ multiplex PCR. Counted here are tens of thousands of clones, about 78% occurring once; the ten biggest clones make up more than 10%. The sequenced sample was peripheral blood. These receptors originate from a man between 60 and 75 years old with active COVID-19.

The gene calls are TRBV14 and TRBJ2-5; TRBD1 matches 9 bases. V was clipped by 1 base and J by 3 bases; unmatched bases: 3. This CDR3 has 15 residues. Per germline, CDR1 SGHDN and CDR2 FVKESK. CDR3: CASSQGDRDEETQYF. The CDR3 nucleotides are TGTGCCAGCAGCCAAGGGGACAGGGACGAAGAGACCCAGTACTTC.

This sequence joins TRBV9 and TRBJ2-4; 7 bases map to TRBD2. Germline assignment: CDR1 SGDLS and CDR2 YYNGEE. V dropped 3 bases and J dropped 8; count of bases not matched to a gene: 5. The CDR3 loop spans 13 amino acids. The CDR3 DNA sequence: TGTGCCAGCAGCGACATGAGCGGGGACATTCAGTACTTC. It translates to CASSDMSGDIQYF.

This rearrangement joins TRBV5-1 to TRBJ2-1, with D tentatively TRBD1 (5 bases). Looked up from germline, CDR1 is SGHRS and CDR2 is YFSETQ. The CDR3 has 15 residues. Trimming left V 0 bases short and J 2 bases short, with 9 bases between. CDR3: CASSLEGDPYNEQFF. The DNA for the CDR3 is TGCGCCAGCAGCTTGGAAGGGGATCCCTACAATGAGCAGTTCTTC. Using reference TRBV5-1 and TRBJ2-1 for the parts outside the CDR3, the full variable domain is KAGVTQTPRYLIKTRGQQVTLSCSPISGHRSVSWYQQTPGQGLQFLFEYFSETQRNKGNFPGRFSGRQFSNSRSEMNVSTLELGDSALYLCASSLEGDPYNEQFFGPGTRLTVL.

This clone was detected a few times. This chain links TRBV6-6 with TRBJ2-3, with 12 bases that match TRBD1. The CDR3 covers 18 residues. The germline CDR1 and CDR2 sequences are MNHNY and SVGAGI (reference sequence). Trimming took 5 bases from V and 6 from J; bases not matched to a gene: 15. Written as DNA, the CDR3 is TGTGCCAGCAGTCCGCGAGGACCGGGACAGGGGGCATGGGATACGCAGTATTTT. Encoded protein: CASSPRGPGQGAWDTQYF.

This chain uses TRBV7-8 with TRBJ1-2, with D uncertain. This CDR3 comprises 14 residues. Germline V gene lookup returns CDR1 SGHVS and CDR2 FQNEAQ. V lost 0 bases to trimming and J lost 3 bases, with 8 bases between them. CDR3 residues: CASSLAGGYYGYTF. DNA for the CDR3: TGTGCCAGCAGCTTAGCGGGCGGGTACTATGGCTACACCTTC.

V is TRBV5-1 and J is TRBJ2-3, with 13 nucleotides matching TRBD2. J gave up 3 bases and V 4 bases, and 5 bases lay outside the gene matches. The CDR3 totals 16 residues. Germline lookup yields CDR1 SGHRS and CDR2 YFSETQ. The CDR3 nucleotides are TGCGCCAGCAGCCTAGGGACTAGCGGGGAAACAGATACGCAGTATTTT. Translating it yields CASSLGTSGETDTQYF. The complete variable domain, with remaining parts taken from reference TRBV5-1 and TRBJ2-3, reads KAGVTQTPRYLIKTRGQQVTLSCSPISGHRSVSWYQQTPGQGLQFLFEYFSETQRNKGNFPGRFSGRQFSNSRSEMNVSTLELGDSALYLCASSLGTSGETDTQYFGPGTRLTVL.